The 30 T cell receptor beta chains presented below share a single source sample, sequenced in a study of blood T cell repertoires in COVID-19. Method: immunoSEQ multiplex PCR; TCRdb's copy keeps in-frame clones and lacks some. The sample lists about 13,000 clones, roughly four fifths occurring once. Sequences were obtained from peripheral blood. Every receptor here comes from a middle-aged man with active or convalescent COVID-19.

The chain links TRBV10-3 to TRBJ1-2, with 9 bases that match TRBD1. With V trimmed by 3 bases and J by 5 bases, 7 bases remained unmatched. The CDR3 loop spans 15 amino acids. The germline V gene encodes CDR1 ENHRY and CDR2 SYGVKD. The CDR3 loop is CAISEGTGTRYGYTF. The DNA of the CDR3 is TGTGCCATCAGTGAAGGGACAGGGACTCGGTATGGCTACACCTTC.

The chain is built from TRBV30 and TRBJ2-7; possibly TRBD1 for D (6 bases). CDR1 is GTSNPN and CDR2 is SVGIG in the germline V gene (reference sequence). The CDR3 covers 14 residues. V was trimmed by 3 bases and J by 0 bases, leaving 12 bases between them. The CDR3 reads CAWSRDTDSYEQYF. The CDR3 DNA reads as TGTGCCTGGAGCCGGGACACGGACTCCTACGAGCAGTACTTC.

The chain has TRBV15 and TRBJ2-1; TRBD2 agrees at 9 bases. V lost 9 bases and J lost 2; bases outside the gene matches: 5. Germline CDR1 is LNHNV and CDR2 is YYDKDF (reference sequence). The CDR3 is 14 amino acids. The CDR3 is CATTQREAYNEQFF. For the CDR3, the DNA is TGTGCCACGACGCAGCGGGAGGCCTACAATGAGCAGTTCTTC.

The chain joins TRBV2 to TRBJ1-3, with 9 bases matching TRBD1. This CDR3 has 15 residues. From germline, CDR1 is SNHLY and CDR2 FYNNEI. With V trimmed by 6 bases and J by 4 bases, 7 bases remained unmatched. CDR3 protein: CASSPRQGGGNTIYF. In nucleotides, the CDR3 is TGTGCCAGCAGCCCCCGACAGGGGGGGGGAAACACCATATATTTT.

The rearrangement joins TRBV7-3 to TRBJ2-2; D call uncertain. Germline values: CDR1 SGHTA, CDR2 FQGTGA. This CDR3 has 15 amino acids. Trimming pared 4 bases from V and 1 base from J, leaving 10 bases between. The CDR3 DNA sequence: TGTGCCAGCAGCTCGCCAACAGAGAACACCGGGGAGCTGTTTTTT. It specifies CASSSPTENTGELFF.

This clone was found once. The rearrangement joins TRBV12-3 or TRBV12-4 to TRBJ2-5; no firm D call. The length of the CDR3 is 13 residues. Deletions cut 6 bases from V and 3 bases from J, with 11 bases between. CDR3 residues: CASSWQNEETQYF. DNA for the CDR3: TGTGCCAGCAGCTGGCAGAATGAAGAGACCCAGTACTTC.

The chain employs TRBV12-3 or TRBV12-4 and TRBJ1-3; no reliable D call. V lost 6 bases, J lost 4 bases, and 4 bases lay in between. The CDR3 length is 11 residues. The CDR3 bases are TGTGCCAGCAGCAGGGGAAACACCATATATTTT. This translates into CASSRGNTIYF.

The V call is TRBV4-3, the J call TRBJ2-3; TRBD1 matches at 12 bases. V lost 3 bases, J lost 8 bases, and 6 bases stayed unmatched. The CDR3 spans 15 residues. CDR1 is LGHNA, CDR2 YSLEER, per germline. The chain's CDR3 is CASSQGQGAVSTQYF. The CDR3 bases are TGCGCCAGCAGCCAGGGACAGGGGGCGGTCAGTACGCAGTATTTT.

The rearrangement uses TRBV19 and TRBJ2-5; 8 bases fit TRBD1. The trim removed 4 bases at V and 1 base at J, leaving 11 bases unmatched. Germline V gene lookup returns CDR1 LNHDA and CDR2 SQIVND (reference sequence). This CDR3 contains 17 residues. CDR3 DNA sequence: TGTGCCAGTAGTAACGGACAGGGAAGGGACCCCCAAGAGACCCAGTACTTC. Translated, it gives CASSNGQGRDPQETQYF.

The chain uses TRBV7-2 and TRBJ2-7; 11 nucleotides line up with TRBD2. The CDR3 totals 16 residues. After removal of 0 bases from V and 4 bases from J, the junction contained 5 bases not matched to a gene. CDR1 and CDR2 from the germline V gene are SGHTA and FQGNSA. This CDR3 reads CASSLAESSGRYEQYF. The DNA of the CDR3 is TGTGCCAGCAGCTTAGCGGAGTCTAGCGGGAGGTACGAGCAGTACTTC.

The chain joins TRBV5-5 to TRBJ1-3; tentative D call: TRBD1 (6 bases). Trimming removed 0 bases at V and 4 bases at J, with 20 bases between. From germline, CDR1 is SGHKS and CDR2 YYEKEE (reference sequence). The CDR3 length is 18 residues. The CDR3: CASSLASLTGPGGNTIYF. CDR3 DNA sequence: TGTGCCAGCAGCTTGGCCTCTTTAACAGGGCCCGGAGGAAACACCATATATTTT.

The rearrangement uses TRBV9 and TRBJ1-1; 8 bases map to TRBD1. This CDR3 contains 16 residues. CDR1 SGDLS and CDR2 YYNGEE come from the germline V gene. V was clipped by 4 bases and J by 1 base; unmatched bases: 9. The CDR3, as DNA: TGTGCCAGCAGCCAGGGGGCAGGGGGCAGGAACACTGAAGCTTTCTTT. This codes for CASSQGAGGRNTEAFF.

The chain is built from TRBV9 and TRBJ1-1; D is unclear. CDR1 is SGDLS and CDR2 is YYNGEE in the germline V gene. Trimming stripped 2 bases from V and 1 base from J, with 6 bases between. The CDR3 consists of 13 residues. The DNA for the CDR3 is TGTGCCAGCAGCGTCACAGCGAACACTGAAGCTTTCTTT. Translated: CASSVTANTEAFF.

The CDR3 DNA reads TGTGCCAGCAGCTTCTCCGCGGGGGCCTACAATGAGCAGTTCTTC. It yields the protein CASSFSAGAYNEQFF. This chain links TRBV7-2 with TRBJ2-1; 7 positions agree with TRBD2. The CDR3 sequence is 15 residues long. Germline V CDR1 and CDR2: SGHTA, FQGNSA. After removal of 3 bases from V and 2 bases from J, the junction contained 4 bases not matched to a gene.

The chain joins TRBV7-3 to TRBJ1-2, with 8 bases matching TRBD1. Germline CDR1 and CDR2: SGHTA and FQGTGA. The trim removed 2 bases at V and 1 base at J, leaving 6 bases unmatched. The CDR3 has 16 amino acids. The CDR3 protein is CASSLGQGANNYGYTF. CDR3 DNA: TGTGCCAGCAGCTTAGGTCAGGGGGCAAATAACTATGGCTACACCTTC.

The rearrangement uses TRBV12-2 and TRBJ2-1; no check of the table's D call, TRBD1, against the DNA was made. TRBV12-2 has pseudogene status. The CDR3 is 18 residues long. This CDR3 reads CASRLDTSGTSKYNEQFF. In DNA, the CDR3 is TGTGCAAGTCGCTTAGACACAAGTGGTACGTCGAAATACAATGAGCAGTTCTTC.

The chain joins TRBV11-3 to TRBJ1-4, with a weak D call TRBD1 (6 bases). V lost 3 bases and J 7 bases, leaving 12 bases between the germline ends. The CDR3 totals 14 residues. Germline CDR1 and CDR2: SGHNT and YENEEA. CDR3 DNA sequence: TGTGCCAGCAGCTTCGGGACACTAAGTGAAAAACTGTTTTTT. Its translation is CASSFGTLSEKLFF.

CDR3 region: CASSIGQGGTDTQYF. CDR3 sequence (DNA): TGTGCCAGTAGTATAGGACAGGGGGGGACAGATACGCAGTATTTT. The rearrangement links TRBV19 to TRBJ2-3, with TRBD1 matching 9 bases. This CDR3 has 15 residues. V shed 1 base, J shed 3 bases, and the junction held 2 bases outside the gene matches. CDR1 is LNHDA and CDR2 is SQIVND in the germline V gene (reference sequence).

This chain connects TRBV2 to TRBJ2-7; 8 nucleotides align to TRBD1. The V segment lost 5 bases and the J segment 1 base; nucleotides outside the gene matches: 10. The CDR3 covers 16 residues. Germline V lookup: CDR1 SNHLY, CDR2 FYNNEI. The CDR3 nucleotides read TGTGCCAGCAGTTACCCGGTGGACAGGGATTCCTACGAGCAGTACTTC. Protein: CASSYPVDRDSYEQYF.

The chain couples TRBV19 to TRBJ1-6, with a weak D call TRBD1 (6 bases). The germline CDR1 and CDR2 sequences are LNHDA and SQIVND (reference sequence). The CDR3 extends over 15 amino acids. The V end lost 1 base, the J end lost 9 bases, and 13 bases lay between the germline ends. The CDR3 spells CASSIVQGSSSPLHF. The CDR3 coding sequence is TGTGCCAGTAGTATAGTTCAGGGGAGTAGTTCACCCCTCCACTTT.

The chain uses TRBV28 and TRBJ1-1; TRBD1 matches 7 bases. The CDR3 runs to 19 residues. Trimming at V came to 2 bases and at J to 4 bases, leaving 19 bases not matched to a gene. Germline CDR1 reads MDHEN; CDR2 reads SYDVKM. As DNA, the CDR3 is TGTGCCAGCAGTTTACCACCGACAGGGTTGAGGGTTTGGAGCACTGAAGCTTTCTTT. It is translated as CASSLPPTGLRVWSTEAFF.

The chain employs TRBV5-5 and TRBJ1-1; D gene ambiguous. V was pared by 2 bases and J by 3 bases, with 8 bases between. Germline assignment: CDR1 SGHKS and CDR2 YYEKEE (reference sequence). This CDR3 is built from 13 residues. This CDR3 reads CASSFGSDTEAFF. The CDR3 bases are TGTGCCAGCAGCTTCGGTTCGGACACTGAAGCTTTCTTT.

V is TRBV6-2 or TRBV6-3 and J is TRBJ2-1, with a tentative D call TRBD2 (5 bases). The V end lost 5 bases, the J end lost 8 bases, and 13 bases lay between the germline ends. CDR1 is MNHEY and CDR2 is SVGEGT in the germline V gene. The CDR3 runs to 13 residues. The CDR3 here is CASSPDSFHEQFF. The CDR3 coding sequence is TGTGCCAGCAGTCCGGACTCATTCCATGAGCAGTTCTTC.

J is TRBJ2-2 and V is TRBV6-5, with 9 bases matching TRBD1. CDR1 is MNHEY, CDR2 SVGAGI, per germline. The V gene end was trimmed by 6 bases and the J gene end by 10 bases; junction bases not matched to a gene: 12. This CDR3 region has 15 residues. This chain's CDR3 is CASSDLRDRVPELFF. Here the CDR3 DNA reads TGTGCCAGCAGCGATCTCCGGGACAGGGTTCCGGAGCTGTTTTTT.

This rearrangement joins TRBV7-8 to TRBJ2-3; TRBD1 is a possible D gene (6 bases). The germline V and J ends were trimmed by 2 bases and 3 bases, with 12 bases remaining between them. The germline CDR1 and CDR2 sequences are SGHVS and FQNEAQ. The CDR3 length is 15 residues. As DNA, the CDR3 is TGTGCCAGCAGCTTAAACAGGGCGGGTACAGATACGCAGTATTTT. As protein: CASSLNRAGTDTQYF.

V is TRBV12-3 or TRBV12-4 and J is TRBJ1-2; the D gene is possibly TRBD1 (5 bases). Deletions cut 8 bases from V and 7 bases from J, with 17 bases between. CDR3 length: 13 amino acids. CDR3: CASGSRVVVGYTF. DNA of the CDR3: TGTGCCAGCGGGTCCAGGGTCGTCGTTGGCTACACCTTC.

This chain joins TRBV28 and TRBJ1-2; D uncertain. Germline values: CDR1 MDHEN, CDR2 SYDVKM. Trimming pared 2 bases from V and 3 bases from J, leaving 7 bases between. There are 13 residues in the CDR3. The CDR3 DNA reads TGTGCCAGCAGTTTAAGTGAGGACTATGGCTACACCTTC. Its translation: CASSLSEDYGYTF.

The rearrangement links TRBV6-1 to TRBJ2-1; weak D call: TRBD1 (5 bases). The germline gives CDR1 MNHNS, CDR2 SASEGT. This CDR3 is 14 amino acids long. Trimming removed 5 bases from V and 6 bases from J, with 14 bases in between. The CDR3 bases are TGTGCCAGCAGTTTAGGGGTCCCCCCCAATGAGCAGTTCTTC. It yields the protein CASSLGVPPNEQFF.

This clone was seen a few times. The rearrangement joins TRBV7-6 to TRBJ2-7; the match to TRBD2 covers 10 bases. Germline V gives CDR1 SGHVS, CDR2 FNYEAQ. This CDR3 has 17 residues. J gave up 3 bases and V 2 bases, and 10 bases lay outside the gene matches. CDR3 loop: CASSLISLAGEYYEQYF. The DNA for the CDR3 is TGTGCCAGCAGCTTAATTTCCCTAGCGGGAGAATACTACGAGCAGTACTTC.

The V gene is TRBV4-1, the J gene TRBJ1-1; tentatively, D is TRBD1 (5 bases). Trimming cost V 0 bases and J 2 bases, with 13 bases left between them. The CDR3 spans 16 residues. The V gene's germline CDR1 is MGHRA and CDR2 YSYEKL. The CDR3 here is CASSQDGAGGNTEAFF. The CDR3 region has the DNA TGCGCCAGCAGCCAAGATGGGGCGGGGGGAAACACTGAAGCTTTCTTT.